The 2 T cell receptor beta chains reported below all come from one sample, sequenced in a study of long-term antiretroviral therapy in people with HIV. The assay, immunoSEQ v3.0, was run at survey level. The data were produced by immunoSEQ multiplex PCR, yet TCRdb's version contains in-frame clones alone and is incomplete. Altogether around 21,000 clones are present, approximately 78% being singletons, with the ten largest covering around 5%. Material: unsorted PBMCs, obtained 0.2 years after starting antiretroviral therapy. The receptors come from a woman aged 25 to 45 with HIV.

The chain has TRBV5-1 and TRBJ1-6; no firm D call. The germline CDR1 and CDR2 sequences are SGHRS and YFSETQ. The CDR3 spans 14 residues. V gave up 1 base and J gave up 6 bases, with 8 bases separating them. In DNA, the CDR3 is TGCGCCAGCAGCTTGACGGGGAGTAATTCACCCCTCCACTTT. This sequence encodes CASSLTGSNSPLHF. Complete variable domain (other parts from reference TRBV5-1 and TRBJ1-6): KAGVTQTPRYLIKTRGQQVTLSCSPISGHRSVSWYQQTPGQGLQFLFEYFSETQRNKGNFPGRFSGRQFSNSRSEMNVSTLELGDSALYLCASSLTGSNSPLHFGNGTRLTVT.

This clone was counted once. J is TRBJ2-5 and V is TRBV29-1; 7 nucleotides match TRBD1. The V segment lost 6 bases and the J segment 4 bases; nucleotides outside the gene matches: 2. The germline V gene has CDR1 SQVTM and CDR2 ANQGSEA. The CDR3 runs to 11 residues. This CDR3 reads CSVTGSETQYF. CDR3 nucleotide sequence: TGCAGCGTGACAGGGTCAGAGACCCAGTACTTC.